What follows are 20 T cell receptor beta chains derived from one specimen sequenced in a study of T cell repertoires in cytomegalovirus infection. In TCRdb, the reads were re-called with MiXCR into one record per CDR3 protein. The repertoire has about 890,000 distinct CDR3 sequences, around 31% of them found once; the top ten carry over 12%. These receptors' targets are unknown. The sample here was cultured CD8+ T cells from PBMCs, taken from culture after CMV antigen stimulation. Receptors originate from a human donor in good health (CMV status not recorded). Some clones in this sample may be carry-over from other donors' samples.

This clonotype has a handful of counts. The chain uses TRBV19 and TRBJ1-1; D not certain. Germline assignment: CDR1 LNHDA and CDR2 SQIVND (reference sequence). The V end lost 5 bases, the J end lost 1 base, and 17 bases lay between the germline ends. The CDR3 loop spans 16 amino acids. The CDR3 here is CASSPRVNLWNTEAFF. In DNA form, the CDR3 reads TGTGCCAGTAGTCCGCGAGTGAACCTTTGGAACACTGAAGCTTTCTTT. The variable domain in full, with the rest retrieved from reference TRBV19 and TRBJ1-1, is DGGITQSPKYLFRKEGQNVTLSCEQNLNHDAMYWYRQDPGQGLRLIYYSQIVNDFQKGDIAEGYSVSREKKESFPLTVTSAQKNPTAFYLCASSPRVNLWNTEAFFGQGTRLTVV.

This clonotype was seen many times. In DNA form, the CDR3 reads TGTGCCAGCAGCTCAAGCACGTCGGGACACCGCTATGGCTACACCTTC. Residues: CASSSSTSGHRYGYTF. The chain employs TRBV7-8 and TRBJ1-2; tentative D call: TRBD1 (6 bases). The V gene's germline CDR1 is SGHVS and CDR2 FQNEAQ. Trimming pared 4 bases from V and 4 bases from J, leaving 19 bases between. This CDR3 has 16 residues.

The chain joins TRBV11-2 to TRBJ2-7, with D hard to call. From germline, CDR1 is SGHAT and CDR2 FQNNGV. The V end was cut by 0 bases, the J end by 2 bases, with 5 bases between. There are 13 residues in the CDR3. This CDR3 is CASSLDGAYEQYV. As DNA, the CDR3 is TGTGCCAGCAGCTTAGACGGAGCCTACGAGCAGTACGTC.

The V call is TRBV20-1, the J call TRBJ1-5; D ambiguous. V lost 3 bases, J lost 3 bases, and 15 bases lay in between. The CDR3 is made up of 15 amino acids. CDR1 and CDR2 from the germline V gene are DFQATT and SNEGSKA (reference sequence). The CDR3 DNA follows: TGCAGTGCTAGGGCGGGAGGATCGGACAATCAGCCCCAGCATTTT. Translating it yields CSARAGGSDNQPQHF.

The genes are TRBV7-6 and TRBJ1-5; 7 bases align to TRBD1. Germline trimming cut 5 bases from V and 5 bases from J; bases unmatched to any gene: 3. There are 13 residues in the CDR3. CDR1 is SGHVS and CDR2 is FNYEAQ in the germline V gene. The CDR3 DNA follows: TGTGCCAGCAGCACCAGGGGGTATCAGCCCCAGCATTTT. Encoded protein: CASSTRGYQPQHF.

The V and J genes are TRBV6-5 and TRBJ2-1; 14 positions agree with TRBD2. V lost 5 bases to trimming and J lost 5 bases; unmatched junction nucleotides: 5. Per germline, CDR1 MNHEY and CDR2 SVGAGI. CDR3 length: 16 amino acids. The DNA of the CDR3 is TGTGCCAGCAGTGACAGACTAGCGGGGGGGGACAATGAGCAGTTCTTC. Encoded protein: CASSDRLAGGDNEQFF.

The sample holds a few counts of this clonotype. CDR3 coding DNA: TGTGCCAGCAGCTTAGTGACAGGGGAAACCGGGGAGCTGTTTTTT. Protein: CASSLVTGETGELFF. The chain joins TRBV7-9 to TRBJ2-2, with 8 nucleotides matching TRBD1. The CDR3 totals 15 residues. V lost 1 base and J lost 5; bases outside the gene matches: 3. Germline V CDR1 and CDR2: SEHNR, FQNEAQ (reference sequence). Based on the CDR3 plus reference TRBV7-9 and TRBJ2-2, the full variable domain is DTGVSQNPRHKITKRGQNVTFRCDPISEHNRLYWYRQTLGQGPEFLTYFQNEAQLEKSRLLSDRFSAERPKGSFSTLEIQRTEQGDSAMYLCASSLVTGETGELFFGEGSRLTVL.

This chain uses TRBV5-6 with TRBJ2-5; TRBD1 aligns across 7 bases. CDR3 size: 19 residues. Looked up from germline, CDR1 is SGHDT and CDR2 is YYEEEE. With V trimmed by 0 bases and J by 3 bases, 17 bases remained unmatched. The CDR3 loop reads CASSLERGLPVTTEETQYF. The CDR3 DNA sequence: TGTGCCAGCAGCTTGGAAAGGGGGCTACCGGTGACCACCGAAGAGACCCAGTACTTC.

This clonotype turned up a few times. The genes are TRBV24-1 and TRBJ2-2; D not certain. This CDR3 has 13 amino acids. Germline CDR1 is KGHDR and CDR2 is SFDVKD. V was cut by 1 base and J by 4 bases, with 3 bases left in between. The CDR3: CATSDFITGELFF. The CDR3 DNA follows: TGTGCCACCAGTGATTTTATCACCGGGGAGCTGTTTTTT.

About this clonotype: A much larger clone lies one base from this, so it may be a read error. The V call is TRBV7-2, the J call TRBJ1-4, with D maybe TRBD1 (5 bases). CDR1 SGHTA and CDR2 FQGNSA come from the germline V gene. V shed 1 base and J shed 8 bases, with 11 bases lying between them. CDR3 size: 14 residues. CDR3 sequence reads: CASSLDRGQEKLFF. CDR3 nucleotide sequence: TGTGCCAGCAGCTTAGATAGGGGCCAGGAAAAACTGTTTTTT.

A few counts support this clonotype. CDR3 protein: CASSPTSREQYF. The CDR3 DNA is TGTGCCAGCAGCCCGACTAGTAGGGAGCAGTACTTC. The J gene is TRBJ2-7, the V gene TRBV5-4; possible D gene TRBD2, 6 bases. Germline V gives CDR1 SGHNT, CDR2 YYREEE (reference sequence). This CDR3 comprises 12 residues. Trimming took 4 bases from V and 7 from J, leaving 12 bases between them.

The CDR3 region has the DNA TGTGCCAGCAGCTTGGAGGGGGTAGATACGCAGTATTTT. It translates to CASSLEGVDTQYF. The chain links TRBV5-4 to TRBJ2-3; possible D gene TRBD1, 6 bases. V lost 0 bases, J lost 5 bases, and 7 bases lay in between. This CDR3 has 13 residues. Germline V gene data show CDR1 as SGHNT and CDR2 as YYREEE (reference sequence).

The chain employs TRBV6-6 and TRBJ2-7, with a possible D match to TRBD1 (5 bases). The CDR3 runs 13 residues. Germline loops: CDR1 MNHNY, CDR2 SVGAGI (reference sequence). Trimming took off 10 bases at V and 3 bases at J, with 16 bases between the two ends. The CDR3 DNA follows: TGTGCCACGGAGTCCCAGGGAAACTACGAGCAGTACTTC. It translates to CATESQGNYEQYF.

The V call is TRBV2, the J call TRBJ2-3; tentatively, D is TRBD2 (6 bases). Trimming cost V 4 bases and J 0 bases, with 14 bases left between them. The CDR3 consists of 16 residues. Germline V gives CDR1 SNHLY, CDR2 FYNNEI. DNA for the CDR3: TGTGCCAGCAGTGGGGGGGTACAGCCTAGCACAGATACGCAGTATTTT. Its translation is CASSGGVQPSTDTQYF.

The rearrangement joins TRBV12-3 or TRBV12-4 to TRBJ1-1; no clear D gene. V lost 10 bases and J 0 bases, leaving 15 bases between the germline ends. This CDR3 has 14 residues. CDR3 sequence: CATSPHGVNTEAFF. In DNA, the CDR3 is TGTGCCACCAGCCCACATGGGGTGAACACTGAAGCTTTCTTT.

Only a few counts were recorded for this clonotype. The chain has TRBV3-1 and TRBJ2-2, with D uncertain. Germline V lookup: CDR1 LGHDT, CDR2 YNNKEL (reference sequence). The CDR3 length is 15 residues. With 0 bases removed from V and 1 base from J, the gap between germline ends came to 6 bases. CDR3 sequence reads: CASSQELMNTGELFF. Here the CDR3 DNA reads TGTGCCAGCAGCCAAGAACTGATGAACACCGGGGAGCTGTTTTTT. Full variable domain (outside the CDR3, taken from reference TRBV3-1 and TRBJ2-2): DTAVSQTPKYLVTQMGNDKSIKCEQNLGHDTMYWYKQDSKKFLKIMFSYNNKELIINETVPNRFSPKSPDKAHLNLHINSLELGDSAVYFCASSQELMNTGELFFGEGSRLTVL.

This clonotype has more than one count but fewer than ten. J is TRBJ1-6 and V is TRBV6-1; the match to TRBD1 covers 7 bases. From germline, CDR1 is MNHNS and CDR2 SASEGT. The junction had 13 bases not matched to a gene; V was cut back by 7 bases and J by 7 bases. This CDR3 has 16 residues. The CDR3 spells CASKVIRGDLNSPLHF. The DNA of the CDR3 is TGTGCCAGCAAAGTGATCAGGGGGGACCTAAATTCACCCCTCCACTTT.

The chain has TRBV11-3 and TRBJ2-3; D ambiguous. CDR3 length equals 15 residues. V lost 1 base and J 6 bases, leaving 14 bases between the germline ends. CDR1 is SGHNT and CDR2 is YENEEA in the germline V gene. The CDR3 loop reads CASSLGSSAYDTQYF. In DNA form, the CDR3 reads TGTGCCAGCAGCTTAGGGTCCTCAGCGTACGATACGCAGTATTTT.

This clonotype was seen a handful of times. The chain carries TRBV28 and TRBJ2-3; TRBD2 matches at 9 bases. Germline trimming cut 6 bases from V and 5 bases from J; bases unmatched to any gene: 12. This CDR3 has 16 amino acids. The germline V gene encodes CDR1 MDHEN and CDR2 SYDVKM. In DNA form, the CDR3 reads TGTGCCAGCAGCCTCCCCAAGCGGGGGGATTTAGATACGCAGTATTTT. It translates to CASSLPKRGDLDTQYF.

This clonotype was seen only once. The genes are TRBV12-3 or TRBV12-4 and TRBJ2-3; D gene uncertain. CDR3 length: 15 amino acids. V lost 4 bases, J lost 2 bases, and 13 bases lay in between. CDR3 protein: CASSSAPQITDTQYF. CDR3 in DNA: TGTGCCAGCAGTTCAGCGCCCCAGATCACAGATACGCAGTATTTT.